These T cell receptor beta chains were read from a single sample in a study of blood T cell repertoires in COVID-19. The assay was immunoSEQ multiplex PCR, and TCRdb's table has in-frame clones only and misses some. The sample consists of 150,000 or so clones, 79% of them appearing once. Sequenced: peripheral blood. The receptors were gathered from a woman in her fifties or sixties with COVID-19, enrolled during active disease. Each CDR3 is given with its conserved first and last residue. D genes are given only for firm matches. Not all rows give a size; the values are once, few, many and, for expanded clones, a class.

CDR3aa,CDR3nt,d_gene,abundance,j_gene,v_gene
CASTHLGGELPETQYF,TGTGCCAGCACTCACTTGGGGGGGGAGTTGCCAGAGACCCAGTACTTC,TRBD2,NA,TRBJ2-5,TRBV5-4
CASSLVGWSDEQFF,TGTGCCAGCAGCTTAGTTGGCTGGAGCGATGAGCAGTTCTTC,NA,NA,TRBJ2-1,TRBV11-3
CASSPRDRGRRGHNQPQHF,TGTGCCAGCAGCCCCCGGGACAGGGGGCGCCGAGGCCACAATCAGCCCCAGCATTTT,TRBD1,NA,TRBJ1-5,TRBV6-2/TRBV6-3
CAISEASTGDNSPLHF,TGTGCCATCAGTGAGGCGTCAACAGGGGATAATTCACCCCTCCACTTT,TRBD1,NA,TRBJ1-6,TRBV10-3
CASSSENTGELFF,TGTGCCAGCTCTAGCGAGAACACCGGGGAGCTGTTTTTT,NA,NA,TRBJ2-2,TRBV2
CASSEGGQGRNEQFF,TGTGCCAGCAGTGAAGGGGGACAGGGTCGGAATGAGCAGTTCTTC,TRBD1,NA,TRBJ2-1,TRBV6-1
CASSLEGSVPYNEQFF,TGTGCCAGCAGCTTAGAAGGAAGCGTCCCCTACAATGAGCAGTTCTTC,NA,NA,TRBJ2-1,TRBV7-2
CATSRQGADTQYF,TGTGCCACCAGCAGGCAGGGGGCAGATACGCAGTATTTT,TRBD1,NA,TRBJ2-3,TRBV15
CASSRGQTGELFF,TGTGCCAGCAGCCGGGGACAGACCGGGGAGCTGTTTTTT,TRBD1,NA,TRBJ2-2,TRBV5-5
CASSVGGDTGELFF,TGTGCCAGCAGCGTAGGGGGGGACACCGGGGAGCTGTTTTTT,NA,NA,TRBJ2-2,TRBV7-9
CASSGTGGFGNEQFF,TGTGCCAGCAGCGGAACGGGGGGGTTCGGCAATGAGCAGTTCTTC,TRBD2,once,TRBJ2-1,TRBV5-4